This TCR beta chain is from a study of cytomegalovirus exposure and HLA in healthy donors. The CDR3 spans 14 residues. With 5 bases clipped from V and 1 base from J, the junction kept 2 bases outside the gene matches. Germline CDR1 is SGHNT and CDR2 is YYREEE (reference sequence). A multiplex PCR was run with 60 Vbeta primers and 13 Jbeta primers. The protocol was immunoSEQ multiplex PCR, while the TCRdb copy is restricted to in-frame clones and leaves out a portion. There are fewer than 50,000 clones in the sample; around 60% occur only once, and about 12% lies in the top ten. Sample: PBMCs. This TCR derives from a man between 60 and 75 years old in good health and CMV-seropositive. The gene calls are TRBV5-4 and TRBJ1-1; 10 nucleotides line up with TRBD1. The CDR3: CASRGDRGNTEAFF. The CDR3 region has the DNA TGTGCCAGCAGAGGGGACAGGGGGAACACTGAAGCTTTCTTT.